This T cell receptor beta chain stems from a study of cytomegalovirus exposure and HLA in healthy donors (dated by TCRdb to about 2017). For the study in its entirety: An earlier analysis of about 560 of the donors reported approximately 280 Gb of sequence data and about 120 million unique TCR beta sequences obtained from about 200 million T cells. Approximately 300 gigabases of sequencing data and around 80 million unique TCR sequences made up an early release that covered 500 to 700 HLA-typed donors. Among the roughly 370 genotyped donors, approximately 82% belonged to the genetic ancestry cluster associated with self-reported Caucasian donors. The study was designed to test whether signatures of past pathogen exposure could be identified by cataloging public T cell receptors. The T cell repertoires of under 750 subjects were profiled by immunosequencing and related to cytomegalovirus serostatus. In addition to the first cohort of 666 subjects, a separate validation cohort of approximately 130 different subjects was used. To predict cytomegalovirus infection status, the study brought together high-throughput TCR immunosequencing, statistical association of individual TCRs with disease status, and machine learning. To study patterns of TCR occurrence, a later analysis re-analyzed previously published TCR beta repertoires from 650 to 750 donors and added high-resolution HLA genotyping. The later analysis used no new phenotypic data to find candidate immune exposures, relying instead on TCR beta sequences and their occurrence across donors. An earlier analysis of fewer than 750 of the donors used high-throughput TCR beta sequencing to judge whether each TCR beta V gene segment behaved as functional or pseudogenic. Donor age, sex, ethnicity and CMV serostatus were compiled together with the repertoire data. In a later genetic analysis, genome-wide SNP genotypes for about 65% of the roughly 670 donors were used, and that subset was treated as a discovery cohort. Every discovery cohort repertoire had been produced on one sequencing platform. HLA typing included class I and class II loci at four-digit resolution. Typing coverage varied by locus: roughly 629-630 donors for A, B, C, DRB1 and DQB1; around 560 for DQA1; 606 for DPA1; roughly 470 for DPB1. Five DR-DQ haplotypes were treated as single units for association and clustering because of strong linkage in the cohort. Among around 400 genotyped donors of the cohort, an average of approximately 220,000 unique TCR beta nucleotide sequences was sequenced per donor, of which about 18% were non-productive.

The library was prepared using the immunoSEQ multiplex PCR assay. The multiplex PCR relied on a mix of 60 forward primers for TCR Vbeta segments and 13 reverse primers for TCR Jbeta segments. Amplification of the CDR3 region of rearranged TCR beta genes was performed with a multiplex PCR assay on genomic DNA. The amplified TCR beta libraries were sequenced on the Illumina HiSeq System as 87-base-pair reads. Under the source paper's analysis protocol: A later analysis counted about 80 million unique TCR beta chains across the roughly 700 repertoires, and some 11 million of these chains were shared by at least two donors. A nearest-neighbor algorithm error-corrected the raw reads and collapsed the reads into unique sequences, merging closely related sequences to remove PCR and sequencing errors. Alignment of CDR3 sequences to IMGT reference sequences was used to assign V, D and J gene segments. For a sequence to be retained, at least a six-nucleotide match to both a V gene segment and a J gene segment was required. Rearrangements were called productive when the CDR3 lacked stop codons and stayed in frame with V and J; all others were non-productive. CDR3 was defined by IMGT convention, running from the second conserved V-encoded cysteine to the conserved J-encoded phenylalanine. In an earlier analysis of some 550 of the donors, sequences lacking an unambiguous match to a single V gene segment were excluded. An earlier analysis of a few hundred of the donors called V segments functional above 56.7% productive rearrangements and segregating when the between-donor standard deviation exceeded 5%. To diagnose cytomegalovirus status from the catalog of TCR beta chain sequences, a statistical classification framework was built. V and J gene assignment, in a later analysis, came from comparing TCR nucleotide sequences with IMGT/GENE-DB human TR gene sequences. A later analysis assigned CDR3 sequences and most-parsimonious VDJ recombination scenarios with the TCRdist pipeline. In a later analysis, each TCR beta chain was defined by its CDR3 amino acid sequence together with its V-gene family, and reads without a unique V-gene family were excluded. In a later analysis, 500 to 650 highly shared, low-generation-probability nucleotide sequences were removed to address suspected cross-contamination and a sequencing artifact. A later analysis calculated a clonal expansion index for each public chain from normalized within-repertoire ranks of inferred template counts. In a later analysis, generation probabilities were computed using a VDJ recombination model fitted to out-of-frame rearrangements, and the results were checked against IGoR. In a later analysis, TCR-TCR, TCR-HLA and TCR-CMV co-occurrence was scored with hypergeometric tests, and a repertoire-size bias correction was applied to TCR pairs. To estimate false discovery rates, a later analysis permuted the HLA or CMV assignments 20 times. In a later analysis, co-occurring TCRs were grouped using DBSCAN, and TCRdist sequence similarity was added for clustering within HLA-allele-positive subsets. Co-occurrence clustering excluded repertoires with fewer than 30,000 or more than 120,000 public chains, plus five with anomalous nucleotide sharing. The clones in this table, taken by TCRdb from immuneACCESS, are in-frame only. Not every clone is retained; where verified, under half of the shortfall comes from an unresolved V gene, and the cause of the rest is unknown. That table supplies the V and J calls and clone size; D and trimming were determined from the DNA. The sample data list about 160,000 clones, and roughly 78% of these were observed just once. Approximately 3% of the sample lies in the top ten.

What the authors observed across the whole study: A later genetic analysis associated a missense DCLRE1C variant with V-gene and J-gene trimming of TCR beta chains, and an independent cohort replicated the association. Linkage disequilibrium might explain the correlated functional status among segregating V segments, but an unknown experimental factor could not be ruled out. While some public TCRs were present in many individuals, most TCR sequences turned up only very rarely across donors. A later analysis found that HLA-associated TCR beta chains were more clonally expanded and had lower generation probabilities than equally common non-associated chains. The only immune exposure information available for the cohort was CMV serostatus. In this cohort, only TCR beta chains were sequenced, and detectable features were limited by the absence of alpha or paired-chain data. The study gave a list of about 160 TCR beta chains associated with cytomegalovirus. Because HLA typing was missing for some donors at each locus, association tests included only the typed subset. It was suggested by the authors that the approach could potentially be generalized to other disease states and immunological phenotypes. In an earlier analysis of some 500 of the donors, most TCR beta V segments were observed in productive rearrangements about 87% or about 30% of the time, broadly matching IMGT annotations. Specific HLA alleles were associated with about 17,000 TCR beta sequences at a false discovery rate of 0.05 in a later analysis. Assigning TCR associations to individual alleles was difficult when HLA alleles, especially DR and DQ, strongly co-occurred. The sequencing pipeline was judged likely to have produced a cluster of highly shared sequence variants as a technical artifact. Several of the top co-occurrence clusters appeared to be linked to parvovirus B19, influenza, CMV and Epstein-Barr virus, according to a later analysis. Because counts were too low, more than 15 rarely observed V segments, including chromosome 9 orphons, were excluded from the earlier analysis of under 650 of the donors. Some IMGT-functional V segments, including TRBV6-2 and TRBV6-3, could not be told apart with the 87-base-pair reads, so those segments were excluded. A later analysis found that TCR association rates varied across HLA loci, with DRB1 alleles showing the most associated TCRs and HLA-C alleles the fewest. Most CMV-associated TCR beta chains appeared to be HLA-restricted in a later analysis, and the HLA associations seemed to be driven largely by CMV exposure. In vitro tests confirmed that a few of the cytomegalovirus-associated TCR beta chains recognize cytomegalovirus antigens. Compared with the approximately 670-donor mean, donors in an Asian-associated ancestry cluster had fewer N-insertions in productive TCRs, according to a later genetic analysis. A further reported finding was that TCR beta sequences accurately predicted the HLA-A and HLA-B alleles for most subjects in the first cohort. Roughly uniform sequencing depth across donors was assumed in presence/absence analyses, although this assumption may not hold. The classifier was reported to diagnose cytomegalovirus status with high specificity and sensitivity in both the original and validation cohorts.

The germline V and J ends show losses of 2 bases and 10 bases respectively, and no gene match explains 2 bases of the junction. According to the germline V gene, CDR1 reads MNHEY and CDR2 reads SVGAGI. The CDR3 contains 12 residues, cysteine and phenylalanine counted. Only the CDR3 DNA is retained, 36 bases long and in frame from the first base. The cohort was made up of 500 to 850 healthy bone marrow donors. At the time of sampling, every cohort member was nominally healthy, though immune exposures that went unrecorded were likely present. The donor was CMV seronegative and belonged to the group of around 400 seronegative cohort members. A peripheral blood sample was provided by each donor, and peripheral blood mononuclear cells were used for TCR beta sequencing. The Qiagen DNeasy Blood Extraction Kit was used to extract genomic DNA from the blood cell samples. As for this clone: The clone's antigen remains unknown. Per-base quality was not reported, and no clone a single base away is much larger than it.

This clonotype originated in a woman aged 40-49 years in good health and CMV-seronegative. The sample taken for sequencing was PBMCs. The rearrangement joined TRBV6-5 to TRBJ2-1, with 7 junctional bases fitting TRBD2. CDR3 region: CASSYPGGEQFF. DNA sequence: TGTGCCAGCAGTTACCCCGGGGGGGAGCAGTTCTTC.